This T cell receptor beta chain was identified in a study of blood T cells in healthy people across ages. Findings and caveats of the study: The study could not conclusively compare naive and antigen-experienced cells, given its unsorted PBMCs. Lack of knowledge of donor CMV status possibly confounded expanded clonotype changes.

A J-beta primer mix and a sample-barcoded 5' primer were used in a second PCR of about 7 to 12 cycles. Every sample produced at least 2.5 million CDR3-containing paired-end reads. TCRdb called the 5' RACE reads again in MiXCR, with one record for every CDR3 protein. The sample gives about 1,400,000 distinct CDR3 sequences, approximately 60% of which show up once; under 8.5% is in the top ten. CDR1 and CDR2 from the germline V gene are LGHNA and YNFKEQ. CDR3 length equals 17 residues. Germline trimming cut 0 bases from V and 6 bases from J; bases unmatched to any gene: 10. This clonotype was seen only a few times. Its antigen is not known.

Sequencing was done on a sample of blood. The chain combines TRBV4-2 with TRBJ2-3, with 9 bases identical to TRBD1. This receptor was taken from a man aged 18 to 30 in good health. The CDR3 DNA sequence: TGTGCCAGCAGCCAAGATCCTCCGGGACAGGGAATGGATACGCAGTATTTT. Translation: CASSQDPPGQGMDTQYF.